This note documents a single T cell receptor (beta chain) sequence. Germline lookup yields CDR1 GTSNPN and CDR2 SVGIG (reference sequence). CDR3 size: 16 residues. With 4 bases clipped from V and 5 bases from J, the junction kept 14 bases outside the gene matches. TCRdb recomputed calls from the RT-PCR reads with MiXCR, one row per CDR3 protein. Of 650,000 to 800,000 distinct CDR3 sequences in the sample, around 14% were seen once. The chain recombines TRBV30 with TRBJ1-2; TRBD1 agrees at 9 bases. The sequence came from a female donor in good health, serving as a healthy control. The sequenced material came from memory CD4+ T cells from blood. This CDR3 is CAWTPLRGQGIYGYTF. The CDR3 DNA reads TGTGCCTGGACCCCACTTCGGGGACAGGGAATTTATGGCTACACCTTC.